The source of this T cell receptor (beta chain) is a study of response to subunit inactivated influenza vaccine. Study-level findings and limits: Authors suggested seasonal influenza vaccinations each recruit few new T cells.

Worth noting for this clonotype: Its antigen is currently unknown.

CDR3 length: 13 residues. Germline V CDR1 and CDR2: ENHRY, SYGVKD. The V end was cut by 7 bases, the J end by 4 bases, with 13 bases between. Using its own MiXCR run on the RT-PCR reads, TCRdb lists one record per CDR3 protein. The sample includes 500,000 to 550,000 distinct CDR3 sequences, 7.6% seen only once; the top ten take over 10%. The gene calls are TRBV10-3 and TRBJ1-1; the D is unclear. Sequencing was performed on PBMCs from blood, taken less than 30 months after vaccination. The sequence derives from a man between 50 and 69 years old who received an inactivated influenza vaccine. The CDR3 region has the DNA TGTGCCATCAACCAGGACCTGGGCACTGAAGCTTTCTTT. Its protein is CAINQDLGTEAFF.